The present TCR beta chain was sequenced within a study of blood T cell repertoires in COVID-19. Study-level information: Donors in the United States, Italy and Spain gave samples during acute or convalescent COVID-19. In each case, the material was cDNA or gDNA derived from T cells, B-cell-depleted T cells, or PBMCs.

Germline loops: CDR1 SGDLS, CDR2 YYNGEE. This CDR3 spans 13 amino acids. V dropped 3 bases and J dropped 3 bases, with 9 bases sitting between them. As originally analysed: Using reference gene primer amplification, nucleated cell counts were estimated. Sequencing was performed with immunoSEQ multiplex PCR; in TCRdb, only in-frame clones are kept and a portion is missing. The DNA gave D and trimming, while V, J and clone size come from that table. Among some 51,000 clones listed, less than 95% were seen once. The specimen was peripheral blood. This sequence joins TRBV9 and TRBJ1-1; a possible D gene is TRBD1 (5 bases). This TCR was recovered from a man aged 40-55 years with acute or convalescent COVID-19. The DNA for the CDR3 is TGTGCCAGCAGCGCCAGACAGTACACTGAAGCTTTCTTT. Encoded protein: CASSARQYTEAFF.